This paragraph reports one TCR beta chain. V was cut by 6 bases and J by 5 bases, with 14 bases left in between. This CDR3 is 14 amino acids long. The germline V gene encodes CDR1 SNHLY and CDR2 FYNNEI. This entry belongs to a study of blood T cell repertoires in COVID-19. Sequenced by immunoSEQ multiplex PCR; TCRdb stores in-frame clones only, minus some. The sample consists of 200,000 to 250,000 clones, approximately 86% of them appearing once. The sample consisted of PBMCs or T cells enriched from blood (not recorded which). The gene calls are TRBV2 and TRBJ2-1, with TRBD1 as a possible D gene (6 bases). This clonotype was obtained from a woman aged 25 to 45 who had been exposed to COVID-19. The CDR3 region is CASRRDTTHNEQFF. The DNA of the CDR3 is TGTGCCAGCAGAAGGGACACCACTCACAATGAGCAGTTCTTC.